Presented here are 7 T cell receptor beta chains from one specimen sequenced in a study of CD8 T cells in ankylosing spondylitis (dated by TCRdb to 2016 to 2017). The receptor library was made with 5' RACE. Data came from an Illumina HiSeq 2500. TCRdb trimmed the raw reads at Q25, called clones with MiXCR and kept productive beta chains. Every CDR3 protein is listed once, alongside the most common genes and DNA of its rows. Within this sample are approximately 9,400 distinct CDR3 sequences, with 3.9% of them counted one time only. Over 9.5% of the sample goes to the ten largest clones. The sample consisted of blood, either unsorted or a sorted T cell fraction (not recorded which). These receptor sequences come from a female donor with ankylosing spondylitis or in good health (not recorded which).

This clonotype has at least ten counts. The V gene is TRBV9, the J gene TRBJ1-1; a weak D match, TRBD1 (6 bases). Germline lookup yields CDR1 SGDLS and CDR2 YYNGEE. CDR3 length: 14 amino acids. The germline V and J ends were trimmed by 0 bases and 4 bases, with 10 bases remaining between them. The CDR3 is CASSVVRGPTEAFF. The CDR3, as DNA: TGTGCCAGCAGCGTAGTCCGGGGGCCCACTGAAGCTTTCTTT.

This clonotype was seen at least ten times. The V and J genes are TRBV9 and TRBJ1-1, with D unresolved. Looked up from germline, CDR1 is SGDLS and CDR2 is YYNGEE. The CDR3 contains 14 residues. Between the trimmed V and J ends, which lost 0 bases and 6 bases, there was a span of 12 bases. The CDR3, as DNA: TGTGCCAGCAGCGTAGAAAAGGGAGGTTCTGAAGCTTTCTTT. Encoded protein: CASSVEKGGSEAFF.

This chain uses TRBV9 with TRBJ2-1; TRBD2 matches at 7 bases. The CDR3 has 15 residues. V was pared by 4 bases and J by 0 bases, with 4 bases of the junction left unmatched. The germline V gene has CDR1 SGDLS and CDR2 YYNGEE. The CDR3 sequence is CASSPGGSSYNEQFF. The CDR3 DNA reads TGTGCCAGCAGCCCCGGGGGGAGCTCCTACAATGAGCAGTTCTTC.

This clonotype is medium-sized. This rearrangement joins TRBV9 to TRBJ1-3; D not certain. The V gene lost 0 bases and the J gene lost 3 bases, with 10 bases spanning the gap. CDR3 size: 15 residues. Germline CDR1 SGDLS, CDR2 YYNGEE. CDR3 sequence reads: CASSVARGGGNTIYF. The CDR3 DNA follows: TGTGCCAGCAGCGTAGCTCGGGGAGGTGGAAACACCATATATTTT.

This clonotype was picked up many times. The chain carries TRBV9 and TRBJ1-3; 7 bases fit TRBD1. Germline V CDR1 and CDR2: SGDLS, YYNGEE. The junction had 6 bases not matched to a gene; V was cut back by 3 bases and J by 0 bases. The CDR3 runs to 16 residues. CDR3 nucleotide sequence: TGTGCCAGCAGCGACGACAGGGCCACCTCTGGAAACACCATATATTTT. Its translation: CASSDDRATSGNTIYF.

This clonotype came up many times. The chain links TRBV9 to TRBJ2-7; D is unclear. V was trimmed by 0 bases and J by 3 bases, leaving 13 bases between them. CDR1 and CDR2 (germline): SGDLS, YYNGEE. This CDR3 spans 15 amino acids. CDR3 protein: CASSVDDYAVYEQYF. Written as DNA, the CDR3 is TGTGCCAGCAGCGTAGATGATTATGCGGTCTACGAGCAGTACTTC.

This clonotype was detected only once. This sequence joins TRBV9 and TRBJ1-1; 8 nucleotides align to TRBD1. Trimming cost V 4 bases and J 1 base; bases outside gene matches: 21. Germline loops: CDR1 SGDLS, CDR2 YYNGEE. The CDR3 is 20 residues long. The CDR3 coding sequence is TGTGCCAGCAGCCCCGGGACAGGTGCCACCAAAAGACTATCGAACACTGAAGCTTTCTTT. Translation gives CASSPGTGATKRLSNTEAFF.